This T cell receptor beta chain is drawn from a study of cytomegalovirus exposure and HLA in healthy donors. Whole-study results and caveats: In a later analysis, common viral pathogens appeared linked to several of the most significant clusters.

This PCR relied on a set of 60 Vbeta primers and 13 Jbeta primers. The method was immunoSEQ multiplex PCR; TCRdb's version includes in-frame clones alone and lacks a portion of them. In the table there are 150,000 to 200,000 clones, about 80% of which are singletons. About this clone itself: Its antigen is as yet unknown.

Trimming cost V 5 bases and J 2 bases, with 12 bases left between them. The CDR3 has 14 residues. Germline CDR1 LNHDA, CDR2 SQIVND (reference sequence). The gene calls are TRBV19 and TRBJ1-1; maybe TRBD1 (5 bases). This sequence originates from a woman aged 18-29 years in good health and CMV-seropositive. Sample: PBMCs. CDR3 sequence (DNA): TGTGCCAGTAGTCCTCAGGACATAAACACTGAAGCTTTCTTT. It translates to CASSPQDINTEAFF.